The 2 T cell receptor beta chains given below trace back to one sample, sequenced in a study of somatic mutations in cytotoxic T cells in rheumatoid arthritis. Produced via immunoSEQ multiplex PCR; TCRdb's table is partial and in-frame only. The table includes some 30,000 clones, around 86% detected once. Specimen: CD8+ T cells sorted from blood. These receptors came from an adult with rheumatoid arthritis.

This clone is a singleton in its sample. V and J are TRBV27 and TRBJ2-7, with D perhaps matching TRBD1 (6 bases). Germline loops: CDR1 MNHEY, CDR2 SMNVEV (reference sequence). The CDR3 has 15 amino acids. V was trimmed by 2 bases and J by 1 base, leaving 12 bases between them. CDR3 in DNA: TGTGCCAGCAGTTTAAGCGCAGGGGATTCCTACGAGCAGTACTTC. It specifies CASSLSAGDSYEQYF.

The rearrangement joins TRBV7-2 to TRBJ2-1; no firm D call. The ends were cut back, 5 bases at V and 8 bases at J, with 13 bases in the middle. Germline CDR1 is SGHTA and CDR2 is FQGNSA. The length of the CDR3 is 13 residues. DNA of the CDR3: TGTGCCAGCAGCATAAGCCCCCGGGATGAGCAGTTCTTC. It encodes CASSISPRDEQFF.